The 25 T cell receptor beta chains presented below share a single source sample, sequenced in a study of cytomegalovirus exposure and HLA in healthy donors. The primer mix had 60 Vbeta and 13 Jbeta primers. Sequenced by immunoSEQ multiplex PCR; TCRdb stores in-frame clones only, minus some. Its listing shows some 160,000 clones. Material: PBMCs. The receptors stem from a man aged 30 to 45 in good health and CMV-seronegative.

The rearrangement joins TRBV5-6 to TRBJ2-1; tentative D call: TRBD1 (6 bases). CDR3 size: 11 residues. CDR1 and CDR2 (germline): SGHDT, YYEEEE. Trimming took off 7 bases at V and 15 bases at J, with 17 bases between the two ends. This chain's CDR3 is CASGERGTRFF. CDR3 bases: TGTGCCAGCGGGGAAAGGGGGACCCGGTTCTTC.

The V gene is TRBV6-5, the J gene TRBJ1-1, with D tentatively TRBD1 (6 bases). V shed 11 bases and J shed 6 bases, with 13 bases lying between them. This CDR3 has 11 residues. Germline CDR1 reads MNHEY; CDR2 reads SVGAGI. CDR3 sequence: CAASQGPEAFF. For the CDR3, the DNA is TGTGCCGCCTCACAGGGACCTGAAGCTTTCTTT.

About this clone: Relative to the germline gene, one junction end is altered; a read error may explain this. The chain couples TRBV19 to TRBJ2-2, with TRBD2 as a possible D gene (5 bases). Germline V gene lookup returns CDR1 LNHDA and CDR2 SQIVND (reference sequence). The CDR3 extends over 13 amino acids. The CDR3 nucleotides read TGTGCAAGTACCGGGCTAGCTCACGGGGAGCTGTTTTTT. Encoded protein: CASTGLAHGELFF.

The chain couples TRBV6-5 to TRBJ2-7, with D possibly TRBD1 on 6 matching bases. Trimming left V 0 bases short and J 3 bases short, with 12 bases between. Germline assignment: CDR1 MNHEY and CDR2 SVGAGI. This CDR3 contains 15 residues. The CDR3 loop reads CASSYSIGRGYEQYF. DNA of the CDR3: TGTGCCAGCAGTTACTCGATAGGCAGGGGCTACGAGCAGTACTTC.

The chain is built from TRBV30 and TRBJ2-2; weak D call: TRBD2 (5 bases). Trimming took off 1 base at V and 1 base at J, with 13 bases between the two ends. The length of the CDR3 is 16 residues. Germline-derived CDR1 and CDR2 are GTSNPN and SVGIG (reference sequence). CDR3 nucleotide sequence: TGTGCCTGGAGTGAAGTACTTCGGGGGAACACCGGGGAGCTGTTTTTT. This sequence encodes CAWSEVLRGNTGELFF. The variable domain in full, with the rest retrieved from reference TRBV30 and TRBJ2-2, is SQTIHQWPATLVQPVGSPLSLECTVEGTSNPNLYWYRQAAGRGLQLLFYSVGIGQISSEVPQNLSASRPQDRQFILSSKKLLLSDSGFYLCAWSEVLRGNTGELFFGEGSRLTVL.

The chain joins TRBV6-5 to TRBJ2-7, with 8 bases matching TRBD1. The CDR3 loop spans 14 amino acids. Germline V gene lookup returns CDR1 MNHEY and CDR2 SVGAGI. The junction had 6 bases not matched to a gene; V was cut back by 6 bases and J by 2 bases. The CDR3 nucleotides read TGTGCCAGCAGCCTGAGACAGGGGACCTACGAGCAGTACTTC. This translates into CASSLRQGTYEQYF.

The rearrangement links TRBV9 to TRBJ2-7, with 7 bases identical to TRBD1. CDR3 length: 15 residues. CDR1 and CDR2 (germline): SGDLS, YYNGEE. J was trimmed by 5 bases and V by 2 bases; bases with no gene match: 10. CDR3 loop: CASSVSPDRRDEQYF. CDR3 sequence (DNA): TGTGCCAGCAGCGTCTCTCCGGACAGGCGTGACGAGCAGTACTTC.

The rearrangement uses TRBV28 and TRBJ1-1, with TRBD1 as a possible D gene (6 bases). Germline V lookup: CDR1 MDHEN, CDR2 SYDVKM. This CDR3 contains 15 residues. V shed 1 base and J shed 5 bases, with 14 bases lying between them. The CDR3: CASSLLAGVGTEAFF. Written as DNA, the CDR3 is TGTGCCAGCAGTTTATTAGCAGGGGTTGGGACTGAAGCTTTCTTT.

The chain recombines TRBV5-1 with TRBJ2-3, with 7 bases aligning to TRBD1. CDR1 is SGHRS, CDR2 YFSETQ, per germline. V shed 7 bases and J 1 base; nucleotides not matched to a gene: 12. This CDR3 has 16 residues. The CDR3 here is CASRPQTTGGTDTQYF. The CDR3 nucleotides are TGCGCCAGCCGCCCACAAACTACAGGGGGCACAGATACGCAGTATTTT.

This chain uses TRBV5-1 with TRBJ2-7; perhaps TRBD1 as D (6 bases). CDR1 and CDR2 (germline): SGHRS, YFSETQ. The V and J ends lost 6 bases and 3 bases respectively, with 16 bases between them. The CDR3 is 14 residues long. CDR3 loop: CASTQDSTGYEQYF. The CDR3 bases are TGCGCCAGCACCCAGGACAGTACAGGCTACGAGCAGTACTTC.

V and J are TRBV29-1 and TRBJ1-1; D may be TRBD1 (6 bases). This CDR3 is built from 14 residues. The ends were cut back, 5 bases at V and 7 bases at J, with 20 bases in the middle. Germline lookup yields CDR1 SQVTM and CDR2 ANQGSEA. The CDR3 sequence: CSVRQAANSNEAFF. The CDR3 bases are TGCAGCGTTAGACAGGCCGCTAATTCCAATGAAGCTTTCTTT.

CDR3 nucleotides: TGTGCCAGCCTCTCCGGGACAGCCGCTTATGGCTACACCTTC. It codes for CASLSGTAAYGYTF. The gene calls are TRBV6-5 and TRBJ1-2; the match to TRBD1 covers 7 bases. Germline trimming cut 8 bases from V and 5 bases from J; bases unmatched to any gene: 11. This CDR3 contains 14 residues. Germline V lookup: CDR1 MNHEY, CDR2 SVGAGI.

The rearrangement links TRBV6-6 to TRBJ2-2; 8 bases match TRBD1. V shed 6 bases, J shed 4 bases, and the junction held 7 bases outside the gene matches. In germline, CDR1 is MNHNY, CDR2 SVGAGI (reference sequence). The CDR3 sequence is 15 residues long. The CDR3 DNA sequence: TGTGCCAGCAGAAGCCGGACAGGGACCACCGGGGAGCTGTTTTTT. This sequence encodes CASRSRTGTTGELFF.

The chain employs TRBV10-2 and TRBJ2-5, with 7 bases lining up with TRBD2. With 2 bases clipped from V and 14 bases from J, the junction kept 11 bases outside the gene matches. The CDR3 consists of 13 residues. In germline, CDR1 is WSHSY, CDR2 SAAADI. The CDR3 DNA is TGCGCCAGCAGTGAGGGGACGGGGGGAGAGGGCTACTTC. This encodes CASSEGTGGEGYF.

This chain uses TRBV7-3 with TRBJ2-3; 12 bases agree with TRBD2. Trimming cost V 4 bases and J 5 bases; bases outside gene matches: 7. Germline V gene sequence: CDR1 SGHTA, CDR2 FQGTGA. This CDR3 is built from 16 residues. The CDR3 nucleotides are TGTGCCAGCAGCTCCCTGACTAGCGGGAGTCGAGATACGCAGTATTTT. Amino acid sequence: CASSSLTSGSRDTQYF.

V usage is TRBV19 and J usage is TRBJ1-1; D is possibly TRBD1 (6 bases). CDR3 length: 19 amino acids. V was cut by 6 bases and J by 4 bases, with 30 bases left in between. In germline, CDR1 is LNHDA, CDR2 SQIVND (reference sequence). The CDR3 nucleotides read TGTGCCAGTAGGAAACTTAACAGGGTGGGAGACGGGTCTAGCACTGAAGCTTTCTTT. This codes for CASRKLNRVGDGSSTEAFF.

The rearrangement joins TRBV10-3 to TRBJ2-7; D is uncertain. The CDR3 totals 13 residues. V lost 4 bases to trimming and J lost 3 bases, with 10 bases between them. The germline V gene has CDR1 ENHRY and CDR2 SYGVKD. The CDR3 loop is CAISGSDFYEQYF. CDR3 bases: TGTGCCATCAGTGGGAGCGATTTCTACGAGCAGTACTTC.

V gene TRBV6-1 combines with J gene TRBJ2-5; 8 bases line up with TRBD2. Germline-derived CDR1 and CDR2 are MNHNS and SASEGT. The CDR3 spans 14 residues. Unmatched junction bases numbered 3, after V lost 2 bases and J lost 4 bases. In DNA, the CDR3 is TGTGCCAGCAGTGAAAATAGCGGGACAGAGACCCAGTACTTC. Protein: CASSENSGTETQYF.

V and J are TRBV2 and TRBJ2-1; D is possibly TRBD1 (6 bases). This CDR3 comprises 18 residues. The germline V and J ends were trimmed by 0 bases and 8 bases, with 23 bases remaining between them. Germline CDR1 and CDR2: SNHLY and FYNNEI. CDR3 sequence reads: CASSEAQQGFGLGDEQFF. The CDR3 DNA reads as TGTGCCAGCAGTGAAGCTCAACAGGGCTTTGGATTGGGCGATGAGCAGTTCTTC. Full variable domain (rest looked up from reference TRBV2 and TRBJ2-1): EPEVTQTPSHQVTQMGQEVILRCVPISNHLYFYWYRQILGQKVEFLVSFYNNEISEKSEIFDDQFSVERPDGSNFTLKIRSTKLEDSAMYFCASSEAQQGFGLGDEQFFGPGTRLTVL.

The chain recombines TRBV28 with TRBJ2-7; 8 bases fit TRBD1. The germline V gene has CDR1 MDHEN and CDR2 SYDVKM. The CDR3 is 11 amino acids. V was clipped by 5 bases and J by 9 bases; unmatched bases: 3. CDR3 sequence reads: CASSLGQGQYF. The CDR3, as DNA: TGTGCCAGCAGTCTCGGACAGGGGCAGTACTTC.

The CDR3 loop reads CASSDSLGTPGTF. In DNA form, the CDR3 reads TGTGCCAGCAGTGACTCGTTAGGGACACCGGGGACCTTC. The chain joins TRBV6-4 to TRBJ1-2; D is perhaps TRBD1 (6 bases). The V gene lost 0 bases and the J gene lost 14 bases, with 16 bases spanning the gap. The germline V gene has CDR1 MRHNA and CDR2 SNTAGT. The CDR3 is made up of 13 amino acids.

V is TRBV4-1 and J is TRBJ2-7; TRBD2 aligns across 9 bases. V trimming: 0 bases; J trimming: 4 bases; junction bases outside the gene matches: 4. Germline CDR1 MGHRA, CDR2 YSYEKL. CDR3 size: 15 residues. This CDR3 reads CASSQDQTSGYEQYF. For the CDR3, the DNA is TGCGCCAGCAGCCAAGATCAGACTAGCGGTTACGAGCAGTACTTC.

The chain couples TRBV30 to TRBJ1-5; tentative D call: TRBD1 (5 bases). The CDR3 consists of 15 residues. V was pared by 1 base and J by 5 bases, with 15 bases between. Germline-derived CDR1 and CDR2 are GTSNPN and SVGIG (reference sequence). The CDR3 reads CAWSAGSGRDQPQHF. CDR3 coding DNA: TGTGCCTGGAGTGCCGGGTCAGGGCGCGATCAGCCCCAGCATTTT.

The V call is TRBV7-8, the J call TRBJ2-4, with D perhaps matching TRBD2 (5 bases). The CDR3 has 13 amino acids. Germline loops: CDR1 SGHVS, CDR2 FQNEAQ. Trimming pared 3 bases from V and 3 bases from J, leaving 6 bases between. The CDR3 sequence is CASSFRGKNIQYF. CDR3 bases: TGTGCCAGCAGCTTTCGGGGCAAAAACATTCAGTACTTC. The full variable domain, with the rest looked up from reference TRBV7-8 and TRBJ2-4, is GAGVSQSPRYKVAKRGQDVALRCDPISGHVSLFWYQQALGQGPEFLTYFQNEAQLDKSGLPSDRFFAERPEGSVSTLKIQRTQQEDSAVYLCASSFRGKNIQYFGAGTRLSVL.

V gene TRBV14 combines with J gene TRBJ2-2; TRBD2 aligns across 7 bases. V was clipped by 4 bases and J by 0 bases; unmatched bases: 5. Looked up from germline, CDR1 is SGHDN and CDR2 is FVKESK. The CDR3 contains 16 residues. The CDR3 spells CASSPRLAANTGELFF. Written as DNA, the CDR3 is TGTGCCAGCAGCCCTAGACTAGCAGCGAACACCGGGGAGCTGTTTTTT.